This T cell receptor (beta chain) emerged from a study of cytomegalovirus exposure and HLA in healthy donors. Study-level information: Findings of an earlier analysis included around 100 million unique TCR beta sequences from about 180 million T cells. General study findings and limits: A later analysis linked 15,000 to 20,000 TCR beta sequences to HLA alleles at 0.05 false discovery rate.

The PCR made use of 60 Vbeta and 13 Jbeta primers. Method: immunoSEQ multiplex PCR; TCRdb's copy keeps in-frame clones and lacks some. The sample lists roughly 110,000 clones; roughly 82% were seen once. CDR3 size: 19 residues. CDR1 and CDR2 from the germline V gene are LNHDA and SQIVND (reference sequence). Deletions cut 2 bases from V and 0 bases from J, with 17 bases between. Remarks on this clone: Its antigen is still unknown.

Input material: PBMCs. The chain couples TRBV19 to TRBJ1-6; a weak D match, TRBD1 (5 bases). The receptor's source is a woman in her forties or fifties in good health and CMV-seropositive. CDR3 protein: CASSIRTDRRSSYNSPLHF. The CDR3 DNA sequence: TGTGCCAGTAGTATACGAACCGACAGAAGGAGCTCCTATAATTCACCCCTCCACTTT.